Below, one T cell receptor beta chain is given with its context. The antigen is undetermined. This sample was included in a study of T cells after yellow fever vaccination. Study conclusions and caveats: FACS-sorted repertoires might harbor abundant contaminating clonotypes from the bulk population.

In TCRdb, the 5' RACE reads were re-called with MiXCR into one record per CDR3 protein. The repertoire holds about 220,000 distinct CDR3 sequences, with more than 3% as singletons. Per germline, CDR1 LGHNA and CDR2 YNFKEQ. The germline V and J ends were trimmed by 1 base and 5 bases, with 14 bases remaining between them. The CDR3 runs 15 residues. This receptor was taken from a man aged 18 to 30 who received the YFV17D yellow fever vaccine. The sample here was CD4+ T cells sorted from PBMCs, taken 10 days after the yellow fever booster vaccination. This chain connects TRBV4-2 to TRBJ2-5, with D perhaps matching TRBD2 (6 bases). DNA of the CDR3: TGTGCCAGCAGCCAAGCAACGGGGGACGGGGAGACCCAGTACTTC. Residues: CASSQATGDGETQYF.